Each of the 12 T cell receptor beta chains below was sequenced from the same sample in a study of OX40 agonist ivuxolimab in advanced cancers. Sequencing was performed with immunoSEQ multiplex PCR; in TCRdb, only in-frame clones are kept and a portion is missing. The sample has 50,000 or so clones, 80% to 85% seen once. Sequencing used CD4+ or CD8+ T cells sorted from blood, obtained in a trial of the OX40 agonist ivuxolimab. Receptors originate from an adult with an advanced solid tumor such as melanoma, head and neck, liver or kidney cancer.

This clone was seen a handful of times. V is TRBV5-4 and J is TRBJ2-3; D is unresolved. The CDR3 has 13 residues. Germline-derived CDR1 and CDR2 are SGHNT and YYREEE (reference sequence). V gave up 4 bases and J gave up 2 bases, with 8 bases separating them. The chain's CDR3 is CASSLYFTDTQYF. CDR3 sequence (DNA): TGTGCCAGCAGCCTGTATTTCACAGATACGCAGTATTTT.

This clone was seen only once. J is TRBJ1-4 and V is TRBV2; 8 bases align to TRBD1. V gave up 2 bases and J gave up 6 bases; unmatched junction bases: 5. Germline CDR1 and CDR2: SNHLY and FYNNEI. This CDR3 comprises 15 residues. The CDR3 nucleotides read TGTGCCAGCAGTGAATGGGCAGGGGGCGATGAAAAACTGTTTTTT. Translation: CASSEWAGGDEKLFF.

The chain combines TRBV2 with TRBJ2-1, with D possibly matching TRBD2 (5 bases). V was shortened by 7 bases and J by 4 bases, with 14 bases between the two germline ends. The CDR3 runs to 14 residues. The V gene's germline CDR1 is SNHLY and CDR2 FYNNEI. The CDR3 region is CASTALAIYNEQFF. CDR3 in DNA: TGTGCCAGCACCGCTCTAGCTATATACAATGAGCAGTTCTTC.

This clone was counted once. The chain is built from TRBV28 and TRBJ1-5; no reliable D call. The CDR3 consists of 14 residues. The V end was cut by 5 bases, the J end by 1 base, with 9 bases between. CDR1 and CDR2 (germline): MDHEN, SYDVKM. CDR3 sequence: CASSPGGSNQPQHF. The CDR3 coding sequence is TGTGCCAGCAGTCCCGGTGGAAGCAATCAGCCCCAGCATTTT. Variable domain in full (rest from reference TRBV28 and TRBJ1-5): DVKVTQSSRYLVKRTGEKVFLECVQDMDHENMFWYRQDPGLGLRLIYFSYDVKMKEKGDIPEGYSVSREKKERFSLILESASTNQTSMYLCASSPGGSNQPQHFGDGTRLSIL.

The chain combines TRBV2 with TRBJ2-7, with 10 nucleotides matching TRBD1. From germline, CDR1 is SNHLY and CDR2 FYNNEI. The J segment lost 0 bases and the V segment lost 5 bases, leaving 4 bases of the junction unmatched. This CDR3 has 15 amino acids. The DNA of the CDR3 is TGTGCCAGCAGTCTAGACAGGGGGCACTCCTACGAGCAGTACGTC. Encoded protein: CASSLDRGHSYEQYV.

This clone has just one count. V gene TRBV30 combines with J gene TRBJ2-1; the match to TRBD1 covers 7 bases. The CDR3 has 16 residues. Trimming took 0 bases from V and 4 from J; bases not matched to a gene: 9. Germline V gives CDR1 GTSNPN, CDR2 SVGIG (reference sequence). DNA for the CDR3: TGTGCCTGGAGTGTGAGGGGACAGAGCTCTTACAATGAGCAGTTCTTC. As protein: CAWSVRGQSSYNEQFF.

The chain couples TRBV19 to TRBJ1-6; 9 bases are a match to TRBD1. V shed 4 bases, J shed 2 bases, and the junction held 9 bases outside the gene matches. The V gene's germline CDR1 is LNHDA and CDR2 SQIVND (reference sequence). The CDR3 sequence is 18 residues long. The CDR3 coding sequence is TGTGCCAGTAGTACCCAGACAGGGGGAGAAACCTATAATTCACCCCTCCACTTT. Amino acids: CASSTQTGGETYNSPLHF.

This chain joins TRBV19 and TRBJ1-1; 8 positions match TRBD1. Germline CDR1 reads LNHDA; CDR2 reads SQIVND (reference sequence). The trim removed 7 bases at V and 1 base at J, leaving 8 bases unmatched. This CDR3 has 15 residues. The CDR3 loop reads CASTGDRTANTEAFF. Here the CDR3 DNA reads TGTGCCAGTACCGGGGACAGGACGGCGAACACTGAAGCTTTCTTT.

The V call is TRBV4-3, the J call TRBJ1-2, with a possible D match to TRBD1 (5 bases). Trimming removed 0 bases from V and 3 bases from J, with 11 bases in between. The CDR3 extends over 15 amino acids. The germline gives CDR1 LGHNA, CDR2 YSLEER. The chain's CDR3 is CASSQDRQGYYGYTF. DNA of the CDR3: TGCGCCAGCAGCCAAGACCGCCAGGGCTACTATGGCTACACCTTC.

This clone was observed a single time. This chain links TRBV5-4 with TRBJ1-1; D not certain. CDR3 length equals 15 residues. V was shortened by 4 bases and J by 1 base, with 14 bases between the two germline ends. Germline assignment: CDR1 SGHNT and CDR2 YYREEE (reference sequence). The CDR3 sequence: CASSQGERRNTEAFF. DNA for the CDR3: TGTGCCAGCAGCCAAGGAGAACGGCGGAACACTGAAGCTTTCTTT.

This clone occurred a few times. The chain employs TRBV10-3 and TRBJ2-5; the D gene is possibly TRBD1 (7 bases). The germline V and J ends were trimmed by 9 bases and 1 base, with 12 bases remaining between them. The CDR3 totals 13 residues. CDR1 ENHRY and CDR2 SYGVKD come from the germline V gene. CDR3 protein: CAMRGQIQETQYF. The DNA of the CDR3 is TGTGCCATGCGGGGACAGATCCAAGAGACCCAGTACTTC.

The chain employs TRBV4-3 and TRBJ2-5; D ambiguous. The DNA end is a closer match to TRBJ2-7, so the J assignment may be wrong. Germline V gene data show CDR1 as LGHNA and CDR2 as YSLEER. The CDR3 covers 17 residues. The CDR3 sequence: CASSQERPGAGSYEQYF. CDR3 DNA sequence: TGCGCCAGCAGCCAAGAAAGACCCGGAGCCGGCTCCTACGAGCAGTACTTC.